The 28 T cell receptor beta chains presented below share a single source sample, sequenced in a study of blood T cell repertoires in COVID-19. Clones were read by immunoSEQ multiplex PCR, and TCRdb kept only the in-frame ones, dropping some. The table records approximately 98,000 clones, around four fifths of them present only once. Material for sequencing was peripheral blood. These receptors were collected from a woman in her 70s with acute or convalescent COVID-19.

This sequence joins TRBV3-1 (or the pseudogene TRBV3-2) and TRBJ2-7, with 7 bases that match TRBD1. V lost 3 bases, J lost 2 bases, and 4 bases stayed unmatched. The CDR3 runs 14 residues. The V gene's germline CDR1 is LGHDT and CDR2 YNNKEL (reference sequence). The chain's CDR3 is CASSHTTGTYEQYF. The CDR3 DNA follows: TGTGCCAGCAGCCATACGACAGGGACCTACGAGCAGTACTTC.

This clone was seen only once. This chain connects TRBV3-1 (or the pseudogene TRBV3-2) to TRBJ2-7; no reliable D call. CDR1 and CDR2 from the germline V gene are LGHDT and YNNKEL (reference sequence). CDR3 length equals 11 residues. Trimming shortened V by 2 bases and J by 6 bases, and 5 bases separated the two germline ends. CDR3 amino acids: CASSQIFEQYV. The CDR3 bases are TGTGCCAGCAGCCAAATATTCGAGCAGTACGTC.

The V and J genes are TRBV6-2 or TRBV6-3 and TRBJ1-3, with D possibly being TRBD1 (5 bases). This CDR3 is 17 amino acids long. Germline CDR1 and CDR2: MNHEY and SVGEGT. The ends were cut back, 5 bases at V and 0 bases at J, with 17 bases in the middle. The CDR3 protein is CASSPGTHFFSGNTIYF. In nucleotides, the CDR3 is TGTGCCAGCAGTCCCGGGACTCACTTCTTCTCTGGAAACACCATATATTTT.

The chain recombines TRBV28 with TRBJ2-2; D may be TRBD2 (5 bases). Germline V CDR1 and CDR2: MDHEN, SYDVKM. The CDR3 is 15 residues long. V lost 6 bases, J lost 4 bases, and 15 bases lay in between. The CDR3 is CASRWRARGTGELFF. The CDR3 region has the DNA TGTGCCAGCAGGTGGCGGGCCCGAGGCACCGGGGAGCTGTTTTTT.

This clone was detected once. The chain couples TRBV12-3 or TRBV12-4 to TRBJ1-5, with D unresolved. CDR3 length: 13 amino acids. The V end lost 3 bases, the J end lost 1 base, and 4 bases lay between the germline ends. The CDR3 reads CASSFQSNQPQHF. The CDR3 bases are TGTGCCAGCAGTTTTCAAAGCAATCAGCCCCAGCATTTT.

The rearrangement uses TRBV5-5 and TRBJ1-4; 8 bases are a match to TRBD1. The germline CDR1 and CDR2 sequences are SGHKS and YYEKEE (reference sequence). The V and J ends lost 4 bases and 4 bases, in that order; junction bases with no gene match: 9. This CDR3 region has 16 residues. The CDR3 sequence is CASSLGGTGDNEKLFF. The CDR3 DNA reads TGTGCCAGCAGCCTCGGCGGGACAGGAGATAATGAAAAACTGTTTTTT.

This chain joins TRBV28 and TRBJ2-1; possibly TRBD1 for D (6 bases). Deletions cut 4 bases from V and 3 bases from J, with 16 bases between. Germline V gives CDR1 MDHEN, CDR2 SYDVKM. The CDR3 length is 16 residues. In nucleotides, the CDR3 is TGTGCCAGCAGTTCGTACAGGGCGTCTGTCTACAATGAGCAGTTCTTC. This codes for CASSSYRASVYNEQFF. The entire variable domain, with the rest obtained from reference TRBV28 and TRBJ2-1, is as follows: DVKVTQSSRYLVKRTGEKVFLECVQDMDHENMFWYRQDPGLGLRLIYFSYDVKMKEKGDIPEGYSVSREKKERFSLILESASTNQTSMYLCASSSYRASVYNEQFFGPGTRLTVL.

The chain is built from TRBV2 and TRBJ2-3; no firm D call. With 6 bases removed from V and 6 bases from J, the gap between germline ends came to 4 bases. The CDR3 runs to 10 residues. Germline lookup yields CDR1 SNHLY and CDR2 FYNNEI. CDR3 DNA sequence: TGTGCCAGCAGGGAGGATACGCAGTATTTT. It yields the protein CASREDTQYF. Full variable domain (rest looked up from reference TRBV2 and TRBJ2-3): EPEVTQTPSHQVTQMGQEVILRCVPISNHLYFYWYRQILGQKVEFLVSFYNNEISEKSEIFDDQFSVERPDGSNFTLKIRSTKLEDSAMYFCASREDTQYFGPGTRLTVL.

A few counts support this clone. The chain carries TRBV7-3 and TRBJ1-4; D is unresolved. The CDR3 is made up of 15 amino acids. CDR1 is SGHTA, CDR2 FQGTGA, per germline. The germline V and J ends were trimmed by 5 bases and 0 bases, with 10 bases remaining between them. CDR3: CASSRDGSTNEKLFF. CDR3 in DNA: TGTGCCAGCAGCCGCGACGGGTCAACTAATGAAAAACTGTTTTTT.

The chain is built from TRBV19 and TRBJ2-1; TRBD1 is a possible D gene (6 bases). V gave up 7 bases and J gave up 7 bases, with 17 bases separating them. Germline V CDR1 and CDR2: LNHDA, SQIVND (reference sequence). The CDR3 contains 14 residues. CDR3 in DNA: TGTGCCAGTACCCGGGACATAGTAGCAAATGAGCAGTTCTTC. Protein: CASTRDIVANEQFF.

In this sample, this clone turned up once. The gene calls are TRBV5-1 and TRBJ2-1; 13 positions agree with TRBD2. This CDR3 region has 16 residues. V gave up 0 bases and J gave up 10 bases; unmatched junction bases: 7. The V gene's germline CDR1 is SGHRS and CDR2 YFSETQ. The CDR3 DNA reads TGCGCCAGCAGCTTGGCCGGACTAGCGGGGGCCGGAGAGCAGTTCTTC. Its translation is CASSLAGLAGAGEQFF. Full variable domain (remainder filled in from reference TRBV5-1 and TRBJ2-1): KAGVTQTPRYLIKTRGQQVTLSCSPISGHRSVSWYQQTPGQGLQFLFEYFSETQRNKGNFPGRFSGRQFSNSRSEMNVSTLELGDSALYLCASSLAGLAGAGEQFFGPGTRLTVL.

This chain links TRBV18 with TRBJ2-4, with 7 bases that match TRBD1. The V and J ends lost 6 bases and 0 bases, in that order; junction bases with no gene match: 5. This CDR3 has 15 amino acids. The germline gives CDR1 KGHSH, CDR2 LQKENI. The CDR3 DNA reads TGTGCCAGCTCTCAGGGACAGCTAGCCAAAAACATTCAGTACTTC. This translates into CASSQGQLAKNIQYF.

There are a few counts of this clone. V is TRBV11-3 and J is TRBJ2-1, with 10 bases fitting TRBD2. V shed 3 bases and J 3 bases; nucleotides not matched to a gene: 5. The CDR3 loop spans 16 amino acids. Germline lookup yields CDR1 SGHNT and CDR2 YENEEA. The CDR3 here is CASSFRLAGGYNEQFF. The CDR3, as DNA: TGTGCCAGCAGCTTCCGCTTAGCGGGGGGCTACAATGAGCAGTTCTTC.

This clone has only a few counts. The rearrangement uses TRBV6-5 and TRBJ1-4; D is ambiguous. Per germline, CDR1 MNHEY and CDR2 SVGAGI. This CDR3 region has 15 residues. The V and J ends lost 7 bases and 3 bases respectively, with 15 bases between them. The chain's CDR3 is CASNRVSLANEKLFF. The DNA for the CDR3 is TGTGCCAGCAACCGCGTGAGTTTGGCTAATGAAAAACTGTTTTTT.

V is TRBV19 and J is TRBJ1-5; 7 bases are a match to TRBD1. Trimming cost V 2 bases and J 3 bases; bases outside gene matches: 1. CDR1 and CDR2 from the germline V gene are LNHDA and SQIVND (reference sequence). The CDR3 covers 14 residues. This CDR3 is CASSITGDNQPQHF. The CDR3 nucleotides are TGTGCCAGTAGTATAACAGGGGACAATCAGCCCCAGCATTTT.

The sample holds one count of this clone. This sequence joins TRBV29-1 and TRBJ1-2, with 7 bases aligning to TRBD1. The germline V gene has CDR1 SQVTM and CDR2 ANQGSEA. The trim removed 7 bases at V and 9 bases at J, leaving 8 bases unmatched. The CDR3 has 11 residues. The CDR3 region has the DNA TGCAGCGACCAACAGGGGAATAGCTACACCTTC. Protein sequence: CSDQQGNSYTF.

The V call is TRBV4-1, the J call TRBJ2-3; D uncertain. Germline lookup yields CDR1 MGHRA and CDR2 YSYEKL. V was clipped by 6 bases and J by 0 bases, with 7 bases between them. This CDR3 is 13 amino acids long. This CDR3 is CASRALSTDTQYF. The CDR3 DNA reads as TGCGCCAGCAGAGCGCTTAGCACAGATACGCAGTATTTT.

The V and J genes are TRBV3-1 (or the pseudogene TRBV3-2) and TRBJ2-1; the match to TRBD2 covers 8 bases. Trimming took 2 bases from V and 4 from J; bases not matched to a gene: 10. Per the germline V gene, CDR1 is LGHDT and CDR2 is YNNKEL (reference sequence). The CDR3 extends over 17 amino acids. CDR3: CASSQRYTGLEYNEQFF. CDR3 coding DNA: TGTGCCAGCAGCCAACGGTACACGGGACTAGAGTACAATGAGCAGTTCTTC.

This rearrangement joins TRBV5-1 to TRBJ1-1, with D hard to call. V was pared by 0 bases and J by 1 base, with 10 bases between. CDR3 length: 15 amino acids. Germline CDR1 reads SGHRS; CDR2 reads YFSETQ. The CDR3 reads CASSLALNRNTEAFF. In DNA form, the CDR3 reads TGCGCCAGCAGCTTGGCCCTAAACAGGAACACTGAAGCTTTCTTT.

CDR3 coding DNA: TGCGCCAGCAGCCAAGAGAGCGGGTTGATCACCGGGGAGCTGTTTTTT. The encoded protein is CASSQESGLITGELFF. The genes are TRBV4-1 and TRBJ2-2, with D maybe TRBD2 (6 bases). The CDR3 extends over 16 amino acids. V lost 0 bases and J 4 bases, leaving 12 bases between the germline ends. The germline gives CDR1 MGHRA, CDR2 YSYEKL.

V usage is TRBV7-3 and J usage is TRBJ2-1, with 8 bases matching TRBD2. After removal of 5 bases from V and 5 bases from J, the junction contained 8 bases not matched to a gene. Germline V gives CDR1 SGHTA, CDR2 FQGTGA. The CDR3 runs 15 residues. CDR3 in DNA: TGTGCCAGCAGCCGAACCGGGACTAGGAACAATGAGCAGTTCTTC. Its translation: CASSRTGTRNNEQFF.

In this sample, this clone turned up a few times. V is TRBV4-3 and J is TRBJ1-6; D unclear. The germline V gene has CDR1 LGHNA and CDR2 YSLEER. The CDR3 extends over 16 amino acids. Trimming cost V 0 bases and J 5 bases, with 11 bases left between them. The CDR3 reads CASSQDGAGDNSPLHF. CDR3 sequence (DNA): TGCGCCAGCAGCCAAGATGGCGCCGGGGATAATTCACCCCTCCACTTT.

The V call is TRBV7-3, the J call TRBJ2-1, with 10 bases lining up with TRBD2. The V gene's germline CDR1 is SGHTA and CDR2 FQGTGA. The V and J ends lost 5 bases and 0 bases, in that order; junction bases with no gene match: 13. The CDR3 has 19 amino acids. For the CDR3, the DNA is TGTGCCAGCAGCCCATCCCTAGCGGGGGCCCCCAGCTCCTACAATGAGCAGTTCTTC. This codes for CASSPSLAGAPSSYNEQFF.

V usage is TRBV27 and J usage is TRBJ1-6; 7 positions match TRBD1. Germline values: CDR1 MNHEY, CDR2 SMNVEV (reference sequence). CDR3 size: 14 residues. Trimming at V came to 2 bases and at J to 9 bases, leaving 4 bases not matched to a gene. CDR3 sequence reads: CASSLRQGGSPLHF. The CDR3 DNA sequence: TGTGCCAGCAGTTTAAGGCAGGGGGGTTCACCCCTCCACTTT.

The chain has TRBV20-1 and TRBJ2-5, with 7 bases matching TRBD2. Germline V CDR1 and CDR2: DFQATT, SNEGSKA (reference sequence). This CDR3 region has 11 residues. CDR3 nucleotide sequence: TGCAGCGGGAGGTTCCAAGAGACCCAGTACTTC. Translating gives CSGRFQETQYF.

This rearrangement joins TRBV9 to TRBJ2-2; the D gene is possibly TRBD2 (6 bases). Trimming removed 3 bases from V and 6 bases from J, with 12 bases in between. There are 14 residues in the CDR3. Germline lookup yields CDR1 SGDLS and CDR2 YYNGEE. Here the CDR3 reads CASSAGVTSGELFF. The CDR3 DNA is TGTGCCAGCAGCGCGGGGGTCACATCCGGGGAGCTGTTTTTT. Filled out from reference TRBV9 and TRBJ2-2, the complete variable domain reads DSGVTQTPKHLITATGQRVTLRCSPRSGDLSVYWYQQSLDQGLQFLIQYYNGEERAKGNILERFSAQQFPDLHSELNLSSLELGDSALYFCASSAGVTSGELFFGEGSRLTVL.

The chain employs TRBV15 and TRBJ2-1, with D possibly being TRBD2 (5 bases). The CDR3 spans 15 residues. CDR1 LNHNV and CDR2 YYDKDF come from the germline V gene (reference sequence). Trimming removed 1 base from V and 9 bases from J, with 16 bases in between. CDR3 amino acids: CATSRGGGTWGEQFF. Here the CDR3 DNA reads TGTGCCACCAGCAGAGGAGGAGGTACTTGGGGTGAGCAGTTCTTC.

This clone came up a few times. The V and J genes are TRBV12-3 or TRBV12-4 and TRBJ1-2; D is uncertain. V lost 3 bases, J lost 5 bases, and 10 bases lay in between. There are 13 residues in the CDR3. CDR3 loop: CASSFEVGYGYTF. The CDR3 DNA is TGTGCCAGCAGTTTCGAGGTCGGATATGGCTACACCTTC.